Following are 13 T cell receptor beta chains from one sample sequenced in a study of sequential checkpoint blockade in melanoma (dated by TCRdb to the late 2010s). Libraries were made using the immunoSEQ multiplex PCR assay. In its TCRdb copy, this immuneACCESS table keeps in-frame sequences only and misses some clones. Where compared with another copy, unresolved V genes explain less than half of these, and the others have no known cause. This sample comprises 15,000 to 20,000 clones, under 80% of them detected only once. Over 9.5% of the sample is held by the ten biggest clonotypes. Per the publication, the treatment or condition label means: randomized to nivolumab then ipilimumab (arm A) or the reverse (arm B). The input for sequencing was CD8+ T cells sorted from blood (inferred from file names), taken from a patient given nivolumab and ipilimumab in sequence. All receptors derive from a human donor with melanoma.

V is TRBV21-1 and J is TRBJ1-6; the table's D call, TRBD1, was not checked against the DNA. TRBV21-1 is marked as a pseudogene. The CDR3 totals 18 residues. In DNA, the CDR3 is TGTGCCGGTAGCCGGGACAGGGCTCTGAGCTCCTATAATTCACCCCTCCACTTT. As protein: CAGSRDRALSSYNSPLHF.

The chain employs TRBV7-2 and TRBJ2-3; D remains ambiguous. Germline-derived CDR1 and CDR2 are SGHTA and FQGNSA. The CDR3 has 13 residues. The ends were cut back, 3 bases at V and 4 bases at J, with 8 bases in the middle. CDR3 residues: CASSFPGADTQYF. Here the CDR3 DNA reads TGTGCCAGCAGCTTCCCTGGAGCAGATACGCAGTATTTT.

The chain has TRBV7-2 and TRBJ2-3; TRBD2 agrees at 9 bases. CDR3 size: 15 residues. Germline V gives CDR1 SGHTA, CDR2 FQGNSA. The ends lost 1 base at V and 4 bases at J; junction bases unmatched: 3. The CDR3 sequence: CASSLGAGGADTQYF. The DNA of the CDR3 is TGTGCCAGCAGCTTAGGAGCGGGGGGCGCAGATACGCAGTATTTT.

As DNA, the CDR3 is TGTGCCACCAGCAGAGATCTTGCAGAAGAGACCCAGTACTTC. Its protein product is CATSRDLAEETQYF. The genes are TRBV15 and TRBJ2-5; D not certain. CDR3 length equals 14 residues. Germline V gene sequence: CDR1 LNHNV, CDR2 YYDKDF (reference sequence). Trimming took 0 bases from V and 3 from J, leaving 8 bases between them. Drawing the rest from reference TRBV15 and TRBJ2-5, the complete variable domain is DAMVIQNPRYQVTQFGKPVTLSCSQTLNHNVMYWYQQKSSQAPKLLFHYYDKDFNNEADTPDNFQSRRPNTSFCFLDIRSPGLGDTAMYLCATSRDLAEETQYFGPGTRLLVL.

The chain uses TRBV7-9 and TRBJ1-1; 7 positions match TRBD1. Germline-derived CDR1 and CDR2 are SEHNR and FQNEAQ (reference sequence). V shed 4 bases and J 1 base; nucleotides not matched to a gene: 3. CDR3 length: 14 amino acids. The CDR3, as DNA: TGTGCCAGCAGCTACAGGGGCGCGAACACTGAAGCTTTCTTT. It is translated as CASSYRGANTEAFF.

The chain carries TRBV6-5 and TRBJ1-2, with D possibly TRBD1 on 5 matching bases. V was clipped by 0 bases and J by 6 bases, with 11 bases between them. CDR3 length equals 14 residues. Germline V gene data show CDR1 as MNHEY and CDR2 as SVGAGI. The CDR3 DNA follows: TGTGCCAGCAGTTACTCGAAGGGGAATGATGGCTACACCTTC. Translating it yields CASSYSKGNDGYTF.

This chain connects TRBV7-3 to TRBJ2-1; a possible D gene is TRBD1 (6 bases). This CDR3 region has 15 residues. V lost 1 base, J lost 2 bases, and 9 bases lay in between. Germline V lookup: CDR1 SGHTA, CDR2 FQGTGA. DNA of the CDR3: TGTGCCAGCAGCTTAAGAGCAGGGGCCTACAATGAGCAGTTCTTC. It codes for CASSLRAGAYNEQFF.

CDR3 loop: CASVRQGSSNQPQHF. CDR3 nucleotides: TGTGCTAGTGTCCGGCAAGGGAGTAGCAATCAGCCCCAGCATTTT. This chain links TRBV12-5 with TRBJ1-5; D not resolved. The V and J ends lost 7 bases and 0 bases respectively, with 13 bases between them. Germline-derived CDR1 and CDR2 are LGHNT and FRNRAP. The CDR3 sequence is 15 residues long.

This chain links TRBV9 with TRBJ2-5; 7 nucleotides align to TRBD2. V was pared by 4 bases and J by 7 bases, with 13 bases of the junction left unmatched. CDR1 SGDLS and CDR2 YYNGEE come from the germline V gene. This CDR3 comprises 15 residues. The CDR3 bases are TGTGCCAGCAGCCGTATGGGGGATGGGAGGGGGACCCAGTACTTC. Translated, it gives CASSRMGDGRGTQYF.

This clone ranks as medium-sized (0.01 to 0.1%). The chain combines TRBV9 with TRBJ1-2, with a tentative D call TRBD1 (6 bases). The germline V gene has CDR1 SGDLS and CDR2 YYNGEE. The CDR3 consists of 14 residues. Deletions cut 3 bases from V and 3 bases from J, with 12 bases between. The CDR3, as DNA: TGTGCCAGCAGCGCGGGCTACAGGGACTATGGCTACACCTTC. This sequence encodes CASSAGYRDYGYTF. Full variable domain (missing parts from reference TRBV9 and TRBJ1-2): DSGVTQTPKHLITATGQRVTLRCSPRSGDLSVYWYQQSLDQGLQFLIQYYNGEERAKGNILERFSAQQFPDLHSELNLSSLELGDSALYFCASSAGYRDYGYTFGSGTRLTVV.

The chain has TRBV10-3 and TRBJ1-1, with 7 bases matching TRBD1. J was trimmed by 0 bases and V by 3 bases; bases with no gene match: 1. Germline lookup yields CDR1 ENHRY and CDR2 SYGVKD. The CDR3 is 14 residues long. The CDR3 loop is CAISDGTVNTEAFF. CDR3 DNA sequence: TGTGCCATCAGTGATGGGACAGTGAACACTGAAGCTTTCTTT.

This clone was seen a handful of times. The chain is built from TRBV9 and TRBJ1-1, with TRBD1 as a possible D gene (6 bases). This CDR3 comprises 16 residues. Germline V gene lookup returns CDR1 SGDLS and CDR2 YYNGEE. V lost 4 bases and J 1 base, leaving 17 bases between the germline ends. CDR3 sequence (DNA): TGTGCCAGCAGCTCAGGACAGATACGATCGAACACTGAAGCTTTCTTT. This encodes CASSSGQIRSNTEAFF.

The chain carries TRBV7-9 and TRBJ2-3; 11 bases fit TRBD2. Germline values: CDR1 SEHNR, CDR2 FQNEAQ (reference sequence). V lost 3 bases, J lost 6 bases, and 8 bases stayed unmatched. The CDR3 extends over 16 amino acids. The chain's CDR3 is CASSFLAGGPEDTQYF. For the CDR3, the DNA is TGTGCCAGCAGCTTCTTAGCGGGAGGGCCAGAGGATACGCAGTATTTT.